Shown below are 21 T cell receptor beta chains from a single sample sequenced in a study of shared clonotypes between healthy human individuals. Clones were sequenced by immunoSEQ multiplex PCR, and TCRdb holds only the in-frame ones, with some missing. This table holds a few hundred thousand clones, approximately 70% found once. Material for sequencing was memory CD4+ T cells sorted from blood. This sample's subset: CD45RA-negative fraction. The source of these receptors is a man aged 25-40 years in good health.

The chain carries TRBV5-1 and TRBJ1-1, with a tentative D call TRBD1 (6 bases). Trimming took 7 bases from V and 4 from J, leaving 14 bases between them. There are 13 residues in the CDR3. Germline-derived CDR1 and CDR2 are SGHRS and YFSETQ. The CDR3 is CASGEGGSTEAFF. CDR3 sequence (DNA): TGCGCCAGCGGAGAGGGGGGGAGCACTGAAGCTTTCTTT.

This clone has only one observation. The chain carries TRBV5-4 and TRBJ1-1; D is ambiguous. In germline, CDR1 is SGHNT, CDR2 YYREEE (reference sequence). The CDR3 covers 10 residues. Trimming left V 0 bases short and J 10 bases short, with 4 bases between. CDR3 DNA sequence: TGTGCCAGCAGCTTGGGGAGAGCTTTCTTT. Translated: CASSLGRAFF. Together with reference TRBV5-4 and TRBJ1-1, the CDR3 gives the full variable domain: ETGVTQSPTHLIKTRGQQVTLRCSSQSGHNTVSWYQQALGQGPQFIFQYYREEENGRGNFPPRFSGLQFPNYSSELNVNALELDDSALYLCASSLGRAFFGQGTRLTVV.

The chain uses TRBV4-2 and TRBJ1-2, with 10 bases fitting TRBD1. Losses at the gene ends were 1 base for V and 6 bases for J; bases not matched to a gene: 11. The CDR3 is made up of 17 amino acids. The germline V gene encodes CDR1 LGHNA and CDR2 YNFKEQ. The CDR3 DNA reads as TGTGCCAGCAGCCAAGGCCCGACAGGGGGCGCGACCGATGGCTACACCTTC. The encoded protein is CASSQGPTGGATDGYTF.

This clone turned up a few times. The chain recombines TRBV10-3 with TRBJ2-7; tentative D call: TRBD2 (5 bases). V dropped 8 bases and J dropped 6 bases, with 11 bases sitting between them. The germline gives CDR1 ENHRY, CDR2 SYGVKD. This CDR3 contains 11 residues. CDR3 sequence (DNA): TGTGCCATCCGGACTCCCTTCGAGCAGTACTTC. Its protein is CAIRTPFEQYF.

J is TRBJ1-2 and V is TRBV28; D perhaps matches TRBD1 (6 bases). CDR1 and CDR2 (germline): MDHEN, SYDVKM. Trimming pared 1 base from V and 6 bases from J, leaving 27 bases between. The CDR3 is made up of 19 amino acids. Written as DNA, the CDR3 is TGTGCCAGCAGTTTATTTTTGGAGGTCCGTGGAGGACAGAGGGATGGCTACACCTTC. As protein: CASSLFLEVRGGQRDGYTF.

The chain employs TRBV9 and TRBJ2-2, with a tentative D call TRBD1 (7 bases). The CDR3 runs 15 residues. The V gene's germline CDR1 is SGDLS and CDR2 YYNGEE. V lost 3 bases and J 6 bases, leaving 15 bases between the germline ends. CDR3 in amino acids: CASSEGGRRAGELFF. Here the CDR3 DNA reads TGTGCCAGCAGCGAAGGGGGCAGGAGGGCCGGGGAGCTGTTTTTT.

This clone was recorded many times. Here the CDR3 DNA reads TGCAGCGTTGGGGCTGGAACGAGCCTAGTGCAGTACTTC. This sequence encodes CSVGAGTSLVQYF. The rearrangement uses TRBV29-1 and TRBJ2-7; D remains unclear. The CDR3 runs 13 residues. Germline V CDR1 and CDR2: SQVTM, ANQGSEA. V lost 4 bases to trimming and J lost 9 bases, with 19 bases between them.

A single count supports this clone. V and J are TRBV19 and TRBJ2-7; possibly TRBD1 for D (6 bases). The CDR3 is made up of 16 amino acids. Germline CDR1 is LNHDA and CDR2 is SQIVND (reference sequence). V lost 3 bases, J lost 3 bases, and 18 bases lay in between. CDR3 DNA: TGTGCCAGTAGTATGCTTGGGCCCCAGGGGATCTACGAGCAGTACTTC. Its protein product is CASSMLGPQGIYEQYF. Based on the CDR3 plus reference TRBV19 and TRBJ2-7, the full variable domain is DGGITQSPKYLFRKEGQNVTLSCEQNLNHDAMYWYRQDPGQGLRLIYYSQIVNDFQKGDIAEGYSVSREKKESFPLTVTSAQKNPTAFYLCASSMLGPQGIYEQYFGPGTRLTVT.

The CDR3 sequence is CASSLGGSGFGNTIYF. CDR3 coding DNA: TGCGCCAGCAGCTTGGGAGGGTCCGGGTTCGGAAACACCATATATTTT. The gene calls are TRBV5-1 and TRBJ1-3; D is unresolved. V was shortened by 0 bases and J by 4 bases, with 14 bases between the two germline ends. In germline, CDR1 is SGHRS, CDR2 YFSETQ. CDR3 size: 16 residues.

The rearrangement joins TRBV27 to TRBJ2-1; 10 nucleotides align to TRBD2. The V gene's germline CDR1 is MNHEY and CDR2 SMNVEV (reference sequence). There are 14 residues in the CDR3. Germline trimming cut 8 bases from V and 3 bases from J; bases unmatched to any gene: 4. The CDR3 region has the DNA TGTGCCAGCCGCAAGCGGGAGGGCTACAATGAGCAGTTCTTC. Residues: CASRKREGYNEQFF.

This clone occurred a few times. The V gene is TRBV5-1, the J gene TRBJ1-2; possible D gene TRBD1, 6 bases. Germline V lookup: CDR1 SGHRS, CDR2 YFSETQ. This CDR3 comprises 14 residues. Trimming stripped 1 base from V and 4 bases from J, with 11 bases between. The CDR3 bases are TGCGCCAGCAGCTTGCTGGACAGCGCCTATGGCTACACCTTC. It codes for CASSLLDSAYGYTF.

The chain employs TRBV2 and TRBJ2-2; TRBD1 agrees at 8 bases. The germline V gene encodes CDR1 SNHLY and CDR2 FYNNEI. The ends lost 6 bases at V and 4 bases at J; junction bases unmatched: 7. The CDR3 loop spans 15 amino acids. CDR3 nucleotides: TGTGCCAGCAGCTGGACAGGGATGGGCACCGGGGAGCTGTTTTTT. It translates to CASSWTGMGTGELFF.

This clone was recorded a few times. This rearrangement joins TRBV6-6 to TRBJ2-1; no definite D call. Germline loops: CDR1 MNHNY, CDR2 SVGAGI (reference sequence). Trimming removed 5 bases from V and 0 bases from J, with 11 bases in between. This CDR3 contains 15 residues. The CDR3, as DNA: TGTGCCAGCAGTGAGACTGACGTCTCCTACAATGAGCAGTTCTTC. Its protein is CASSETDVSYNEQFF.

The rearrangement uses TRBV5-4 and TRBJ2-1, with TRBD1 identical over 7 bases. The CDR3 runs to 14 residues. CDR1 and CDR2 from the germline V gene are SGHNT and YYREEE (reference sequence). V trimming: 3 bases; J trimming: 7 bases; junction bases outside the gene matches: 7. The CDR3 DNA follows: TGTGCCAGCAGCTATGACAGGGTTAAGAATGAGCAGTTCTTC. This sequence encodes CASSYDRVKNEQFF. Full variable domain (outside the CDR3, taken from reference TRBV5-4 and TRBJ2-1): ETGVTQSPTHLIKTRGQQVTLRCSSQSGHNTVSWYQQALGQGPQFIFQYYREEENGRGNFPPRFSGLQFPNYSSELNVNALELDDSALYLCASSYDRVKNEQFFGPGTRLTVL.

The genes are TRBV5-1 and TRBJ2-1; D is unresolved. V dropped 0 bases and J dropped 3 bases, with 7 bases sitting between them. The CDR3 is 14 amino acids. The germline CDR1 and CDR2 sequences are SGHRS and YFSETQ. CDR3 DNA: TGCGCCAGCAGCTTGGATCCGGACTACAATGAGCAGTTCTTC. This codes for CASSLDPDYNEQFF.

The chain combines TRBV5-6 with TRBJ2-1, with D possibly TRBD2 on 7 matching bases. The V gene's germline CDR1 is SGHDT and CDR2 YYEEEE. The ends were cut back, 5 bases at V and 4 bases at J, with 13 bases in the middle. There are 14 residues in the CDR3. In DNA form, the CDR3 reads TGTGCCAGCAGTAGGGGGAGGGCTTACAATGAGCAGTTCTTC. As protein: CASSRGRAYNEQFF.

The J gene is TRBJ2-5, the V gene TRBV5-1; D may be TRBD1 (5 bases). This CDR3 contains 15 residues. Trimming stripped 4 bases from V and 0 bases from J, with 13 bases between. The germline CDR1 and CDR2 sequences are SGHRS and YFSETQ. Written as DNA, the CDR3 is TGCGCCAGCAGCAGCCGACAGTCCAACCAAGAGACCCAGTACTTC. As protein: CASSSRQSNQETQYF.

The chain uses TRBV5-4 and TRBJ1-2; D is uncertain. This CDR3 has 13 residues. Germline V lookup: CDR1 SGHNT, CDR2 YYREEE (reference sequence). V was pared by 4 bases and J by 0 bases, with 7 bases between. This CDR3 reads CASSEGANYGYTF. CDR3 DNA sequence: TGTGCCAGCAGCGAGGGAGCTAACTATGGCTACACCTTC. Supplemented by reference TRBV5-4 and TRBJ1-2, the full variable domain reads ETGVTQSPTHLIKTRGQQVTLRCSSQSGHNTVSWYQQALGQGPQFIFQYYREEENGRGNFPPRFSGLQFPNYSSELNVNALELDDSALYLCASSEGANYGYTFGSGTRLTVV.

The rearrangement links TRBV9 to TRBJ2-6; no reliable D call. Germline CDR1 reads SGDLS; CDR2 reads YYNGEE. Between the trimmed V and J ends, which lost 3 bases and 10 bases, there was a span of 11 bases. This CDR3 region has 13 residues. CDR3 nucleotides: TGTGCCAGCAGCGCTCAGGTTGGGAACGTCCTGACTTTC. Translating it yields CASSAQVGNVLTF.

This clone showed up many times. The CDR3 region has the DNA TGCGCCAGCAGCCCCCGGACTAGCGGGGGCACAGATACGCAGTATTTT. This translates into CASSPRTSGGTDTQYF. The chain has TRBV5-1 and TRBJ2-3; 12 bases agree with TRBD2. This CDR3 spans 16 amino acids. Germline V gene sequence: CDR1 SGHRS, CDR2 YFSETQ. J lost 1 base, V lost 4 bases, and 4 bases had no gene match.

The rearrangement joins TRBV5-5 to TRBJ2-5; D is undetermined. Germline V gene data show CDR1 as SGHKS and CDR2 as YYEKEE (reference sequence). The CDR3 consists of 13 residues. The V end lost 2 bases, the J end lost 0 bases, and 5 bases lay between the germline ends. The CDR3 loop is CASSFPYQETQYF. The CDR3 DNA is TGTGCCAGCAGCTTCCCGTACCAAGAGACCCAGTACTTC.